These T cell receptor beta chains were read from a single sample in a study of T cell responses to AZD1222 COVID-19 vaccine. Measured with immunoSEQ multiplex PCR; TCRdb has only the in-frame clones, and not every one. This table holds approximately 84,000 clones, about 83% found once. This material consisted of peripheral blood, taken 28 days after the second AZD1222 dose. These receptor sequences come from an adult who received the AZD1222 COVID-19 vaccine. Each CDR3 is given with its conserved first and last residue. The D gene is left open where the match is weak. Clone size is shown for a subset of rows, as once, few, many or a class of expanded clone.

TRBJ2-1 | TRBV6-5 | . | . | CASLPPAGDEQFF | TGTGCCAGCCTCCCCCCAGCTGGCGATGAGCAGTTCTTC
TRBJ2-3 | TRBV24-1 | once | TRBD2 | CATSDLGLVGDTDTQYF | TGTGCCACCAGTGACCTGGGACTAGTCGGAGACACAGATACGCAGTATTTT
TRBJ2-2 | TRBV3-1/TRBV3-2 | . | TRBD1 | CASSQPGQGAGELFF | TGTGCCAGCAGCCAACCGGGACAGGGAGCCGGGGAGCTGTTTTTT
TRBJ2-3 | TRBV9 | once | TRBD2 | CASSVQGGRAIDTQYF | TGTGCCAGCAGCGTACAGGGAGGGAGGGCCATAGATACGCAGTATTTT
TRBJ1-2 | TRBV18 | . | TRBD1 | CASSLGTGGYGYTF | TGTGCCAGCTCACTGGGGACAGGGGGCTATGGCTACACCTTC
TRBJ1-5 | TRBV27 | . | . | CASSLTRGAGNQPQHF | TGTGCCAGCAGTTTAACTCGGGGGGCTGGGAATCAGCCCCAGCATTTT
TRBJ2-2 | TRBV4-3 | . | . | CASSRNEGAGELFF | TGCGCCAGCAGCCGAAATGAGGGCGCCGGGGAGCTGTTTTTT
TRBJ2-3 | TRBV28 | once | . | CASSLSASGTDTQYF | TGTGCCAGCAGTTTATCGGCTAGCGGCACAGATACGCAGTATTTT
TRBJ1-3 | TRBV11-3 | few | . | CASSLGAGNTIYF | TGTGCCAGCAGCTTGGGGGCTGGAAACACCATATATTTT
TRBJ2-7 | TRBV24-1 | . | . | CATSDQEGQGVYEQYF | TGTGCCACCAGTGATCAAGAGGGGCAGGGTGTATACGAGCAGTACTTC
TRBJ1-2 | TRBV28 | . | . | CASSLSREGFTMDGYTF | TGTGCCAGCAGTTTGTCTCGGGAGGGTTTTACCATGGATGGCTACACCTTC
TRBJ1-5 | TRBV5-6 | . | . | CASSLGPGFSAIQPQHF | TGTGCCAGCAGCTTGGGGCCCGGCTTCTCAGCGATTCAGCCCCAGCATTTT
TRBJ2-1 | TRBV7-9 | . | TRBD2 | CASSLSSGSTHEQFF | TGTGCCAGCAGCTTGTCTAGCGGGAGTACACATGAGCAGTTCTTC
TRBJ2-7 | TRBV6-5 | . | . | CASTSMVSEQYF | TGTGCCAGCACCTCTATGGTTTCCGAGCAGTACTTC
TRBJ1-3 | TRBV2 | . | . | CATPGTFLSGNTIYF | TGTGCCACCCCCGGGACCTTCCTCTCTGGAAACACCATATATTTT
TRBJ1-5 | TRBV4-2 | once | . | CASSQAGRDQPQHF | TGTGCCAGCAGCCAAGCAGGGCGGGATCAGCCCCAGCATTTT